Following are 2 T cell receptor beta chains from one sample sequenced in a study of shared clonotypes between healthy human individuals. The table came from immunoSEQ multiplex PCR; TCRdb's copy has only in-frame clones and leaves some out. Of a few hundred thousand clones in the sample, over 60% are singletons; the top ten hold 11%. The sample taken for sequencing was memory CD4+ T cells sorted from blood. Subset reported: CD45RA-negative fraction. The receptors derive from a man aged 25 to 40 in good health.

The rearrangement links TRBV9 to TRBJ1-1; D unclear. The CDR3 spans 12 residues. Germline CDR1 is SGDLS and CDR2 is YYNGEE. Trimming removed 2 bases from V and 6 bases from J, with 8 bases in between. DNA of the CDR3: TGTGCCAGCAGCGTTTCTGGGTCTGAAGCTTTCTTT. Protein product: CASSVSGSEAFF.

The chain joins TRBV23-1 to TRBJ2-7; D is perhaps TRBD2 (5 bases). TRBV23-1 is treated as an ORF (open reading frame) with a function not yet certain. CDR3 length: 13 amino acids. Deletions cut 1 base from V and 3 bases from J, with 7 bases between. This CDR3 reads CASSQYEGYEQYF. For the CDR3, the DNA is TGCGCCAGCAGTCAATATGAGGGCTACGAGCAGTACTTC.